This TCR beta chain was recorded in a study of cytotoxic CD8 clonotypes in ibrutinib-treated CLL. Study in general: IGHV unmutated under 18; relapsed/refractory more than ten; treatment-naive roughly 15.

This clone was seen only a few times. This CDR3 is 11 amino acids long. V shed 7 bases and J shed 7 bases, with 11 bases lying between them. The germline V gene has CDR1 DFQATT and CDR2 SNEGSKA (reference sequence). Here immunoSEQ multiplex PCR was the method, and the copy in TCRdb shows in-frame clones only, minus some. Altogether roughly 250,000 clones are present, around three quarters being singletons, with the ten largest covering 15%. This sequence originates from a human donor with chronic lymphocytic leukemia. The specimen comprised PBMCs, sampled after 24 months of ibrutinib treatment. The gene calls are TRBV20-1 and TRBJ1-5; D may be TRBD1 (6 bases). The CDR3 DNA sequence: TGCAGTGTAGGGGGTGAACAGCCCCAGCATTTT. Protein sequence: CSVGGEQPQHF.